A selection of T cell receptor beta chains follows, all from one sample in a study of shared clonotypes between healthy human individuals. Produced via immunoSEQ multiplex PCR; TCRdb's table is partial and in-frame only. The sample holds around 2,000,000 clones, 93% seen once. Sample: naive CD8+ T cells from PBMCs. The receptors were gathered from a man in his late teens or twenties in good health. Some clones in this sample may be carry-over from other donors' samples. CDR3s include the opening cysteine and the closing phenylalanine or tryptophan. D genes are given only for firm matches. A clone size is listed for some rows: how often the clone was seen (once, few, many), or a class if it is expanded.

V gene	clone size	D gene	J gene	CDR3 protein	CDR3 DNA
TRBV2	.	.	TRBJ2-7	CASSESAGPLYEQYF	TGTGCCAGCAGTGAAAGTGCAGGTCCTCTCTACGAGCAGTACTTC
TRBV28	.	TRBD1	TRBJ1-2	CAAGTAGYTF	TGTGCCGCCGGGACAGCTGGCTACACCTTC
TRBV4-2	.	.	TRBJ2-7	CASSQDRGSSSNEQYF	TGTGCCAGCAGCCAAGATCGTGGTAGCTCATCTAACGAGCAGTACTTC
TRBV5-1	.	TRBD1	TRBJ2-7	CASSSRDRGTYEQYF	TGCGCCAGCAGCTCCCGGGACAGGGGGACCTACGAGCAGTACTTC
TRBV29-1	.	.	TRBJ2-1	CSSAGGELGLNEQFF	TGCAGCTCAGCAGGCGGGGAATTGGGCCTCAATGAGCAGTTCTTC
TRBV6-5	.	.	TRBJ2-1	CASSYSRTNHEQFF	TGTGCCAGCAGTTACTCGAGAACGAATCATGAGCAGTTCTTC
TRBV19	.	.	TRBJ1-1	CASSMQVNTEAFF	TGTGCCAGTAGTATGCAGGTGAACACTGAAGCTTTCTTT
TRBV5-6	.	.	TRBJ2-7	CASSLLTESPYEQYF	TGTGCCAGCAGCTTGCTGACAGAGAGTCCCTACGAGCAGTACTTC
TRBV2	many	.	TRBJ1-1	CASSDTKTVNTEAFF	TGTGCCAGCAGTGACACAAAGACAGTGAACACTGAAGCTTTCTTT
TRBV11-2	.	.	TRBJ2-7	CASSLTIRSYEQYF	TGTGCCAGCAGCTTAACAATTCGTAGCTACGAGCAGTACTTC
TRBV4-2	.	TRBD2	TRBJ2-1	CASSQGSGRANEQFF	TGTGCCAGCAGCCAAGGCAGCGGGAGGGCCAATGAGCAGTTCTTC
TRBV28	.	.	TRBJ2-1	CASDKIGFRNEQFF	TGTGCCAGCGATAAGATAGGGTTTCGGAATGAGCAGTTCTTC
TRBV2	.	.	TRBJ1-1	CAERGRLNTEAFF	TGTGCCGAACGGGGCAGATTGAACACTGAAGCTTTCTTT
TRBV13	.	TRBD2	TRBJ2-5	CASSPGLAGAQETQYF	TGTGCCAGCAGCCCGGGACTAGCGGGGGCCCAAGAGACCCAGTACTTC
TRBV7-9	.	.	TRBJ2-7	CASSPVAAYEQYF	TGTGCCAGCAGCCCAGTCGCAGCGTACGAGCAGTACTTC
TRBV5-1	.	.	TRBJ2-3	CASSSYSDHFTDTQYF	TGCGCCAGCAGCTCCTACAGCGATCATTTCACAGATACGCAGTATTTT
TRBV28	.	TRBD1	TRBJ1-5	CASSLGQGQPQHF	TGTGCCAGCAGTTTAGGACAGGGACAGCCCCAGCATTTT
TRBV9	.	.	TRBJ2-7	CASSVDGTYEQYF	TGTGCCAGCAGCGTAGATGGGACCTACGAGCAGTACTTC
TRBV6-5	.	.	TRBJ1-4	CASSYGGADEKLFF	TGTGCCAGCAGTTACGGGGGGGCAGATGAAAAACTGTTTTTT
TRBV4-3	.	TRBD1	TRBJ1-2	CASSQSQGAWYGYTF	TGCGCCAGCAGCCAATCACAGGGGGCGTGGTATGGCTACACCTTC
TRBV5-1	.	.	TRBJ2-7	CASSQRDRHYEQYF	TGCGCCAGCAGCCAAAGGGACCGACACTACGAGCAGTACTTC
TRBV28	.	.	TRBJ2-5	CASSWPSGVGTAAKETQYF	TGTGCCAGCAGCTGGCCGTCAGGGGTCGGGACCGCGGCGAAAGAGACCCAGTACTTC
TRBV19	.	TRBD2	TRBJ2-1	CASSMASGSNEQFF	TGTGCCAGTAGTATGGCTAGCGGGAGTAATGAGCAGTTCTTC
TRBV5-1	.	.	TRBJ2-1	CASSSLNEQFF	TGCGCCAGCAGCTCTCTCAATGAGCAGTTCTTC
TRBV14	.	TRBD2	TRBJ2-7	CASSQEILAGENEQYF	TGTGCCAGCAGCCAAGAGATCCTAGCGGGAGAAAACGAGCAGTACTTC
TRBV2	.	.	TRBJ2-7	CASSESPGPYEQYF	TGTGCCAGCAGTGAATCTCCAGGGCCCTACGAGCAGTACTTC
TRBV19	.	.	TRBJ1-1	CASSQVRNTEAFF	TGTGCCAGTAGTCAAGTGAGGAACACTGAAGCTTTCTTT
TRBV6-5	.	.	TRBJ1-1	CASSYGGGAFF	TGTGCCAGCAGTTACGGCGGGGGGGCTTTCTTT